Detailed here is one T cell receptor (beta chain). What it binds is unknown. One end of the junction is discordant with germline, which a read error may explain. MiXCR, run by TCRdb on the 5' RACE reads, gives a single entry per CDR3 protein. The sample lists over 8,000 distinct CDR3 sequences, approximately 67% seen once, with 3.5% to 5% in the top ten. The germline CDR1 and CDR2 sequences are MRHNA and SNTAGT. The CDR3 loop spans 15 amino acids. General study findings and limits: In terms of TCR gene usage, tumor memory CD4+ T cells clustered together with blood and lymph node memory CD4+ cells, as well as with lymph node naive CD4+ cells. Tumor-infiltrating Treg TCR alpha and beta sequences overlapped most with tumor naive CD4+ T cells, then blood naive.

This sequence was found in a female donor with breast cancer. Material for sequencing was tumor-infiltrating naive CD4+ T cells sorted from the breast tumor. Subset described: naive CD4+ T cells, CD4+CD45RA+CD25-. V is TRBV6-4 and J is TRBJ2-3; D is possibly TRBD2 (5 bases). The DNA for the CDR3 is TGTGCCAGCAGTGACTCGGTGACTACCACAGATTCGCAGTATTTT. Residues: CASSDSVTTTDSQYF.